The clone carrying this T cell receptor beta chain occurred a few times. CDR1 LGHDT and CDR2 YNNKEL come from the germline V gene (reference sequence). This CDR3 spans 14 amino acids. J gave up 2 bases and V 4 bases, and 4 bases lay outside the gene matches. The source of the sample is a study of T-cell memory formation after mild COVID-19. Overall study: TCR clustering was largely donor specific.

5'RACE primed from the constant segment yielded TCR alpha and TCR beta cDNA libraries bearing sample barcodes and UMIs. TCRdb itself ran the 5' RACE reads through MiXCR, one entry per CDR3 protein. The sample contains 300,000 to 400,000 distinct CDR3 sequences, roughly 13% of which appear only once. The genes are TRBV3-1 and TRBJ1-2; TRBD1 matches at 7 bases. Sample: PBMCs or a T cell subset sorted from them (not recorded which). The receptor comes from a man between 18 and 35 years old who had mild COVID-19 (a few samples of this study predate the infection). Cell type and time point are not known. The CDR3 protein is CASSPWTGNYGYTF. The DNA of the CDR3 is TGTGCCAGCAGCCCCTGGACAGGAAACTATGGCTACACCTTC.